This TCR beta chain was sequenced in a study of response to subunit inactivated influenza vaccine. TCRdb analysed the RT-PCR reads with MiXCR anew, one entry per CDR3 protein. The sample holds about 540,000 distinct CDR3 sequences, under 30% seen once. Broader study findings: Authors suggested each seasonal influenza vaccination recruits few new T cells.

This clonotype has more than one count but fewer than ten. Its antigen remains unknown. Germline-derived CDR1 and CDR2 are DFQATT and SNEGSKA (reference sequence). V lost 6 bases to trimming and J lost 2 bases; unmatched junction nucleotides: 13. The CDR3 totals 17 residues. The data also belong to a second study, concerning T cells expressing NK-cell markers. Turning to that study: TCR beta libraries carry UMIs added by 5'RACE template switching.

This chain uses TRBV20-1 with TRBJ2-2, with 9 bases identical to TRBD2. The material sequenced was CD4+ T cells sorted from PBMCs, taken approximately 12 days after vaccination. The TCR originated in a man aged 50 to 59 who received an inactivated influenza vaccine. The CDR3 loop reads CSARPGLADSNTGELFF. CDR3 nucleotide sequence: TGCAGTGCGCGACCGGGACTAGCTGATTCTAACACCGGGGAGCTGTTTTTT.